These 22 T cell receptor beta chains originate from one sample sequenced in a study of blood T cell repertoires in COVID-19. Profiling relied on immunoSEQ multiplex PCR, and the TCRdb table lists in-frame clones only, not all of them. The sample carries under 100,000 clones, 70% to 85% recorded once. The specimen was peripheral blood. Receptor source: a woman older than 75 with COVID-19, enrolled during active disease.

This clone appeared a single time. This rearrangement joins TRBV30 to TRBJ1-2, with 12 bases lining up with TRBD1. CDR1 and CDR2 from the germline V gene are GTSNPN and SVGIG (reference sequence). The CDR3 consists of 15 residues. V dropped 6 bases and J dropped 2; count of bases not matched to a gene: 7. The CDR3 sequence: CACQGQGAVNYGYTF. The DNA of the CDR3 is TGTGCCTGCCAGGGACAGGGGGCCGTCAACTATGGCTACACCTTC.

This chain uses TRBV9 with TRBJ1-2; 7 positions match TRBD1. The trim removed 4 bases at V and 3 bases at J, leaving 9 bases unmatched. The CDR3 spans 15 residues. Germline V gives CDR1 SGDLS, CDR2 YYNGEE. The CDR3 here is CASSLARGEHYGYTF. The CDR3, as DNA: TGTGCCAGCAGCCTTGCCAGGGGGGAGCACTATGGCTACACCTTC.

The CDR3 reads CASSEGGDQPQHF. The CDR3 DNA reads TGTGCCAGCAGTGAGGGCGGGGATCAGCCCCAGCATTTT. The chain joins TRBV2 to TRBJ1-5; D is unclear. Trimming left V 3 bases short and J 5 bases short, with 8 bases between. Germline values: CDR1 SNHLY, CDR2 FYNNEI. CDR3 size: 13 residues.

The CDR3 spells CAIASSGGSGANVLTF. CDR3 nucleotides: TGTGCCATCGCTAGCTCGGGGGGCTCTGGGGCCAACGTCCTGACTTTC. The J gene is TRBJ2-6, the V gene TRBV10-3, with 7 bases matching TRBD2. This CDR3 is built from 16 residues. V was pared by 8 bases and J by 0 bases, with 7 bases of the junction left unmatched. Germline CDR1 is ENHRY and CDR2 is SYGVKD.

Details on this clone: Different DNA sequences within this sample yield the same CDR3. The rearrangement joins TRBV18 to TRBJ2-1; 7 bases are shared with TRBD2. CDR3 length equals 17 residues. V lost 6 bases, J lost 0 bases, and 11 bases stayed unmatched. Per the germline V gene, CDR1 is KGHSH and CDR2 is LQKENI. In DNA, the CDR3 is TGTGCCAGCTCGCCGGACCCGGGGGGTATCTCCTACAATGAGCAGTTCTTC. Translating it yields CASSPDPGGISYNEQFF.

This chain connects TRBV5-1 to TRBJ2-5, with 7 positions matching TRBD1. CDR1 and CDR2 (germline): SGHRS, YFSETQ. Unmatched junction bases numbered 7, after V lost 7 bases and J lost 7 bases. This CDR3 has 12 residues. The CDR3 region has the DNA TGCGCCAGCGGACGGGACAGCGGGACCCAGTACTTC. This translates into CASGRDSGTQYF.

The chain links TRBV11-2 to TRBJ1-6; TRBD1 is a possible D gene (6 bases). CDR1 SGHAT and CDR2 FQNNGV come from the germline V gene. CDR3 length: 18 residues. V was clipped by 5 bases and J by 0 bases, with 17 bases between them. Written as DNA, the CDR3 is TGTGCCAGCAGCCCCAAGGGGGGGTTCCCCTCCTATAATTCACCCCTCCACTTT. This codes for CASSPKGGFPSYNSPLHF.

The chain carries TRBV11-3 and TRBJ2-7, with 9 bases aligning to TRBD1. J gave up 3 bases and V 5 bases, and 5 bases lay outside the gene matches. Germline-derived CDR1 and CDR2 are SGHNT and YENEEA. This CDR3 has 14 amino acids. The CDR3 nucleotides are TGTGCCAGCAGCCCACCGGGACAGGGCTACGAGCAGTACTTC. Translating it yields CASSPPGQGYEQYF.

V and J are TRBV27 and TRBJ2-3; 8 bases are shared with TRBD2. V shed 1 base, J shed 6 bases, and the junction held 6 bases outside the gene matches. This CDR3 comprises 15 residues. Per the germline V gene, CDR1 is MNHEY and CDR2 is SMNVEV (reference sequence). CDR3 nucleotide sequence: TGTGCCAGCAGTTTATTAAGCGGGGGACGGGATACGCAGTATTTT. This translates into CASSLLSGGRDTQYF.

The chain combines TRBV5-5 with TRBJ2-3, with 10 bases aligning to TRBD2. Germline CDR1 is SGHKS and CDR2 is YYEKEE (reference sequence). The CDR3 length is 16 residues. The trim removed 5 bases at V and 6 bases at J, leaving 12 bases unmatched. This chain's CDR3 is CASSLSGGALYDTQYF. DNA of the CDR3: TGTGCCAGCAGTCTAAGCGGGGGGGCCCTCTACGATACGCAGTATTTT.

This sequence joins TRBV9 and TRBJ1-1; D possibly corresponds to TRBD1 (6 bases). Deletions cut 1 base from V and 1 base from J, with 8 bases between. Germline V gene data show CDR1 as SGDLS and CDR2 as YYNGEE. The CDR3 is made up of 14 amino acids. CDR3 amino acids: CASSVTGKNTEAFF. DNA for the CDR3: TGTGCCAGCAGCGTAACAGGGAAGAACACTGAAGCTTTCTTT.

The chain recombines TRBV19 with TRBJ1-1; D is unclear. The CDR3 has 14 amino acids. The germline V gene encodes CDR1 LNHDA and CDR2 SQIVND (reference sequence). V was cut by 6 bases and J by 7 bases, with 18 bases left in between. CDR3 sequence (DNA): TGTGCCAGTAGCCCCTACCCGGGGTCCGGTGAAGCTTTCTTT. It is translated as CASSPYPGSGEAFF.

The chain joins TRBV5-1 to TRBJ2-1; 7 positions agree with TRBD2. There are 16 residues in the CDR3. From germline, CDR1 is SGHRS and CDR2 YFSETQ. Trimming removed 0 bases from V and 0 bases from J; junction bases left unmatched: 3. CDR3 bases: TGCGCCAGCAGCTTGGGTGGCGGGAGCTCCTACAATGAGCAGTTCTTC. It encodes CASSLGGGSSYNEQFF. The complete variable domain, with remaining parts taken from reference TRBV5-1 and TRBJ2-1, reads KAGVTQTPRYLIKTRGQQVTLSCSPISGHRSVSWYQQTPGQGLQFLFEYFSETQRNKGNFPGRFSGRQFSNSRSEMNVSTLELGDSALYLCASSLGGGSSYNEQFFGPGTRLTVL.

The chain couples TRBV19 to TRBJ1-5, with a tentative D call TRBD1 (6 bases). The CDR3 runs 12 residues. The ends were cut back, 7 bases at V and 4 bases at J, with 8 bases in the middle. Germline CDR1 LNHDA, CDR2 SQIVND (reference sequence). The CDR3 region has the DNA TGTGCCAGTACTAGGGGGAATCAGCCCCAGCATTTT. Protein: CASTRGNQPQHF.

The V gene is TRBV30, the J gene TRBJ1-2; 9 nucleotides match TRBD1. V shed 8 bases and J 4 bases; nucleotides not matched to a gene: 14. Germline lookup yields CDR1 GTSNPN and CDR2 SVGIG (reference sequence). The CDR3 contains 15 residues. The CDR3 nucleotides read TGTGCCCTAAATCCGGGACAGGGACTTGGCTATGGCTACACCTTC. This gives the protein CALNPGQGLGYGYTF.

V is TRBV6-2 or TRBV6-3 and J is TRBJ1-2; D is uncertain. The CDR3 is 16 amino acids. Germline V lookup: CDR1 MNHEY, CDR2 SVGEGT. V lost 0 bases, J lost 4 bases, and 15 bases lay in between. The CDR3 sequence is CASSYSGRGSTYGYTF. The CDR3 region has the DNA TGTGCCAGCAGTTACTCAGGACGAGGGAGCACCTATGGCTACACCTTC.

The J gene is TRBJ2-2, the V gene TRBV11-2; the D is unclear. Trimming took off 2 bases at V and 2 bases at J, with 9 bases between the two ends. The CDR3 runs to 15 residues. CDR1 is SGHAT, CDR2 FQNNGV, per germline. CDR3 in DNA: TGTGCCAGCAGCTTACCCCAGTTTAACACCGGGGAGCTGTTTTTT. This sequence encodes CASSLPQFNTGELFF.

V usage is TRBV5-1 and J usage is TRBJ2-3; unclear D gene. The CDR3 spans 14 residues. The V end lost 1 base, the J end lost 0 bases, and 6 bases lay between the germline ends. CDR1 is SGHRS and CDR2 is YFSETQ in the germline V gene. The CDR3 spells CASSLSQSTDTQYF. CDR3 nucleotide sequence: TGCGCCAGCAGCTTGTCCCAGAGCACAGATACGCAGTATTTT.

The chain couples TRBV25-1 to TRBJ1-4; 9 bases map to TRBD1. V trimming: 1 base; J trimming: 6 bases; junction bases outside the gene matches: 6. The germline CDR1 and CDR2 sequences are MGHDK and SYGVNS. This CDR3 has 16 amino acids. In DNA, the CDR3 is TGTGCCAGCAGTGAATGGGGGACAGGGACATATGAAAAACTGTTTTTT. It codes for CASSEWGTGTYEKLFF.

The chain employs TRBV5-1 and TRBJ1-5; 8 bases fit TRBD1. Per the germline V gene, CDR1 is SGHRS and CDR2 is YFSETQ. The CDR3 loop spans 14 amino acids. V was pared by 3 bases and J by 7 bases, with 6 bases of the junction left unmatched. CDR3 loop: CASSSGQGGQPQHF. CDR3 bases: TGCGCCAGCAGCTCCGGACAGGGTGGGCAGCCCCAGCATTTT.

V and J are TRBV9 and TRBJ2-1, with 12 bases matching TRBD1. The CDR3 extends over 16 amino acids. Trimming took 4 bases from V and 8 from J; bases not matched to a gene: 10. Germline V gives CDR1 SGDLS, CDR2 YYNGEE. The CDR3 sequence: CASSKTGTGGQYEQFF. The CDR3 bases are TGTGCCAGCAGCAAGACCGGGACAGGGGGCCAGTATGAGCAGTTCTTC. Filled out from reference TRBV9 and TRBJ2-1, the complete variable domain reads DSGVTQTPKHLITATGQRVTLRCSPRSGDLSVYWYQQSLDQGLQFLIQYYNGEERAKGNILERFSAQQFPDLHSELNLSSLELGDSALYFCASSKTGTGGQYEQFFGPGTRLTVL.

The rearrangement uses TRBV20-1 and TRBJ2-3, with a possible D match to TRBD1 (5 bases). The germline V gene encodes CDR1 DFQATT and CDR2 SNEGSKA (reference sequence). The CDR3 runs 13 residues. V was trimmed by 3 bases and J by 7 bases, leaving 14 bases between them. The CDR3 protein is CSASYTGENTQYF. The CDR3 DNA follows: TGCAGTGCTAGTTACACAGGCGAGAATACGCAGTATTTT.